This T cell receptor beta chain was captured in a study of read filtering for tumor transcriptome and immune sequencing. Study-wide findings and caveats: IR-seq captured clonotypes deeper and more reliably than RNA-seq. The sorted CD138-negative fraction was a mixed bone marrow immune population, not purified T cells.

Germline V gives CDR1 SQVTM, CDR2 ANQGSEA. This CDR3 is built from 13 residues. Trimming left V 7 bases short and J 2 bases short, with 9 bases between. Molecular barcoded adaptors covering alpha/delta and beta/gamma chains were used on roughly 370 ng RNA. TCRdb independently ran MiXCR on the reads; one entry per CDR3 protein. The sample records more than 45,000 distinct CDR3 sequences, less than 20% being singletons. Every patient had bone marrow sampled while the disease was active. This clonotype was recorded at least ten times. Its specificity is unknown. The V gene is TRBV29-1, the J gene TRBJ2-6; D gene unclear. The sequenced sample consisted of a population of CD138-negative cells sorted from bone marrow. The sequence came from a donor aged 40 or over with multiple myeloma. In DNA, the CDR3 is TGCAGCGCGATAGCAGCTGGGGCCAACGTCCTGACTTTC. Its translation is CSAIAAGANVLTF.